This T cell receptor (beta chain) was retrieved from a study of shared clonotypes between healthy human individuals. The protocol was immunoSEQ multiplex PCR, while the TCRdb copy is restricted to in-frame clones and leaves out a portion. The sample lists about half a million clones, roughly 80% occurring once. This clone was picked up one time. The CDR3 extends over 15 amino acids. V was shortened by 10 bases and J by 7 bases, with 22 bases between the two germline ends. The V gene's germline CDR1 is MDHEN and CDR2 SYDVKM. The source is a woman aged 40-49 years in good health. Some clones in this sample may be carry-over from other donors' samples. V is TRBV28 and J is TRBJ1-4; D is perhaps TRBD1 (5 bases). The specimen was PBMCs. The CDR3 loop is CATSLEAKGREKLFF. Written as DNA, the CDR3 is TGTGCCACCTCCCTGGAGGCTAAGGGGCGTGAAAAACTGTTTTTT.